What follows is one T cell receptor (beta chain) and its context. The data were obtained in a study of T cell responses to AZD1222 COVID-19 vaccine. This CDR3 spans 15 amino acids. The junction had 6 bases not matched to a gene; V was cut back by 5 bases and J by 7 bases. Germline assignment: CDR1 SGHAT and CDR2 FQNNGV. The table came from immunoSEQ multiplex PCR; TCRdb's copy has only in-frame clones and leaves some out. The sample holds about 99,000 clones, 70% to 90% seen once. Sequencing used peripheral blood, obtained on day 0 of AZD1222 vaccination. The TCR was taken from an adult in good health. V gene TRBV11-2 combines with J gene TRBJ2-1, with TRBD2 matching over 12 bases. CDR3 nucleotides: TGTGCCAGCAGCCAGCCTAGCGGGAGGGGGAATGAGCAGTTCTTC. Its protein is CASSQPSGRGNEQFF.